The clone carrying this T cell receptor beta chain showed up just a few times. The source of the sample is a study of blood T cells in healthy people across ages. The CDR3 contains 13 residues. Trimming left V 4 bases short and J 3 bases short, with 6 bases between. CDR1 LGHDT and CDR2 YNNKEL come from the germline V gene (reference sequence). Together with a sample-barcoded 5' primer, a J-beta primer mix was included in a second PCR lasting about 7 to 11 cycles. MiXCR, run by TCRdb on the 5' RACE reads, gives a single entry per CDR3 protein. The sample yields hundreds of thousands of distinct CDR3 sequences, approximately 30% seen once.

Sequenced sample: blood. The V gene is TRBV3-1, the J gene TRBJ1-4; D remains ambiguous. This TCR was recovered from a woman over 75 in good health. CDR3 sequence reads: CASSRTSNEKLFF. The DNA for the CDR3 is TGTGCCAGCAGCCGGACCTCTAATGAAAAACTGTTTTTT.